This T cell receptor (beta chain) was obtained from a study of blood T cell repertoires in COVID-19 (dated by TCRdb to between 2020 and 2021). For the wider study: Collaborator samples came from the United States, Italy and Spain and covered acute and convalescent phases of COVID-19. The samples were drawn from the first 160 participants of the ongoing ImmuneRACE study and from 1,254 subjects provided by 6 global collaborators. The prospective study material was composed of cDNA or gDNA derived from T cells, B-cell-depleted T cells, or PBMCs. The dataset comprised deeply sampled blood TCRbeta repertoires from subjects exposed to, actively infected with, or recovered from COVID-19. Where available, HLA class I and class II types were taken from metadata supplied by the sample provider and were not determined by assay-based typing. Nearly every sample came with metadata listing a de-identified subject ID, COVID-19 status, age in years and sex. The repertoires were made available in a free public database intended to serve as a resource for research on the immune response to SARS-CoV-2. The full study reports these points: The quantity of clinical and demographic metadata differed by source and by participant and was supplied without curation.

Each collaborating institution followed its own protocols to collect whole blood in K2EDTA tubes. For TCRbeta analysis, collaborators shipped samples in one of three forms: frozen whole blood, isolated PBMCs, or DNA extracted from either of those sample types. A remark on this clone: No antigen is known for it. The input lacks base qualities; no much larger clone sits a single base away.

The immunoSEQ Assay, a bias-controlled multiplex PCR, was used to amplify TCRbeta CDR3 regions from genomic DNA. The authors processed their data as follows. Within the assay, amplification of reference gene primers was used to estimate how many nucleated cells each sample contained. Sequence reads were collapsed and filtered to measure the absolute abundance of every unique TCRbeta CDR3 rearrangement. Productive Simpson clonality was computed per sample as the square root of Simpson's diversity index over productive rearrangements. This is the immuneACCESS table as TCRdb keeps it, with only in-frame sequences that have V and J called. A part of the clones is gone; compared with another copy, unresolved V genes explain less than half, and the rest is unexplained. V, J and clone size are those of that table, while D and trimming were read from the DNA. This sample gives roughly 45,000 clones in total; over 75% of them show up just once. Jointly, the top ten make up about a quarter of the sample.

Spanning cysteine to phenylalanine, the CDR3 consists of 15 amino acids. Only the CDR3 part of the read is kept: 45 bases, read in frame from the first base. Trimming takes 1 base from V and 1 base from J, and the germline ends sit 11 bases apart. Sequences SGHAT (CDR1) and FQNNGV (CDR2) are obtained from the germline V gene. The sequence was collected from a woman in her fifties or sixties with acute or convalescent COVID-19. The sequence joins TRBV11-2 to TRBJ2-7, with TRBD1 tentatively as D gene (5 bases match). The sequencing sample was made of peripheral blood. The CDR3 sequence is CASSLARELSYEQYF. The nucleotides are TGTGCCAGCAGCTTAGCCAGGGAATTGTCCTACGAGCAGTACTTC.